Each of the 32 T cell receptor beta chains below was sequenced from the same sample in a study of siplizumab effects on memory and regulatory T cells (dated by TCRdb to the late 2010s). To prepare the library, the immunoSEQ multiplex PCR assay was applied. In TCRdb, the immuneACCESS table is reduced to in-frame sequences with V and J assigned. These tables do not hold every clone; where another copy was compared, an unresolved V gene accounts for under half, and the others remain unexplained. The sample records about 50,000 clones, more than 75% of which are singletons. 0.35% of the sample lies in the top ten. The sequencing input was naive CD8+ T cells sorted from blood. This specimen's cell subset or site label, per the study, means: unstimulated naive T cells. The source is a human donor in good health.

The V gene is TRBV29-1, the J gene TRBJ2-7, with D possibly TRBD1 on 6 matching bases. This CDR3 contains 10 residues. With 7 bases removed from V and 6 bases from J, the gap between germline ends came to 10 bases. CDR1 and CDR2 from the germline V gene are SQVTM and ANQGSEA. CDR3 sequence reads: CSAQGSEQYF. The CDR3 nucleotides read TGCAGCGCCCAGGGGTCCGAGCAGTACTTC.

This chain links TRBV9 with TRBJ2-1; no clear D. V lost 0 bases to trimming and J lost 3 bases, with 10 bases between them. Germline loops: CDR1 SGDLS, CDR2 YYNGEE. The CDR3 runs to 15 residues. This chain's CDR3 is CASSVVSARYNEQFF. The CDR3 nucleotides read TGTGCCAGCAGCGTAGTCTCTGCCCGCTACAATGAGCAGTTCTTC.

This chain connects TRBV27 to TRBJ2-7, with 16 nucleotides matching TRBD2. Germline trimming cut 5 bases from V and 2 bases from J; bases unmatched to any gene: 15. The germline gives CDR1 MNHEY, CDR2 SMNVEV (reference sequence). This CDR3 has 20 residues. The CDR3, as DNA: TGTGCCAGCAGTCCCATCCCAGGGACTAGCGGGAGGGCCGGTACCTACGAGCAGTACTTC. Protein product: CASSPIPGTSGRAGTYEQYF.

The chain is built from TRBV9 and TRBJ2-7; a weak D match, TRBD2 (6 bases). The V end was cut by 0 bases, the J end by 6 bases, with 10 bases between. The germline V gene has CDR1 SGDLS and CDR2 YYNGEE. This CDR3 is 13 amino acids long. The CDR3 region has the DNA TGTGCCAGCAGCGTAGACCGGGGGACCGAGCAGTACTTC. Translating it yields CASSVDRGTEQYF.

V gene TRBV2 combines with J gene TRBJ1-2, with a tentative D call TRBD1 (6 bases). Trimming pared 10 bases from V and 2 bases from J, leaving 20 bases between. Looked up from germline, CDR1 is SNHLY and CDR2 is FYNNEI. The CDR3 length is 15 residues. The CDR3 nucleotides are TGTGCCAACACCGTTCGACAGGAACTCAACTATGGCTACACCTTC. Residues: CANTVRQELNYGYTF.

The rearrangement joins TRBV5-4 to TRBJ2-3; D is unclear. V shed 5 bases and J shed 2 bases, with 9 bases lying between them. The CDR3 length is 13 residues. Per germline, CDR1 SGHNT and CDR2 YYREEE (reference sequence). The CDR3 nucleotides read TGTGCCAGCAGTTCAGGTATCACAGATACGCAGTATTTT. Its protein product is CASSSGITDTQYF. Using reference TRBV5-4 and TRBJ2-3 for the parts outside the CDR3, the full variable domain is ETGVTQSPTHLIKTRGQQVTLRCSSQSGHNTVSWYQQALGQGPQFIFQYYREEENGRGNFPPRFSGLQFPNYSSELNVNALELDDSALYLCASSSGITDTQYFGPGTRLTVL.

This chain connects TRBV4-1 to TRBJ2-1; 13 positions match TRBD2. J lost 4 bases, V lost 0 bases, and 0 bases had no gene match. The germline gives CDR1 MGHRA, CDR2 YSYEKL. The CDR3 is made up of 16 amino acids. CDR3 coding DNA: TGCGCCAGCAGCCAAGAACTAGCGGGAGGGTACAATGAGCAGTTCTTC. Translation gives CASSQELAGGYNEQFF.

The chain recombines TRBV6-5 with TRBJ1-5; no reliable D call. This CDR3 contains 13 residues. V lost 6 bases and J lost 2, with 8 bases in between. CDR1 is MNHEY, CDR2 SVGAGI, per germline. In DNA form, the CDR3 reads TGTGCCAGCAGCCCAGCGGGCAATCAGCCCCAGCATTTT. It codes for CASSPAGNQPQHF.

The genes are TRBV2 and TRBJ2-7; tentatively, D is TRBD1 or TRBD2 (5 bases each). CDR3 length equals 13 residues. Germline V gene sequence: CDR1 SNHLY, CDR2 FYNNEI. V was trimmed by 3 bases and J by 7 bases, leaving 13 bases between them. CDR3 bases: TGTGCCAGCAGTGATTGGGGCTCGGGGGAGCAGTACTTC. The encoded protein is CASSDWGSGEQYF.

In this sample, this clone turned up a few times. The CDR3 loop reads CASSLKSPNRGYEQYF. CDR3 nucleotides: TGTGCCAGCAGTTTAAAATCCCCAAACCGGGGCTACGAGCAGTACTTC. The chain joins TRBV27 to TRBJ2-7; tentative D call: TRBD2 (5 bases). V lost 2 bases to trimming and J lost 3 bases, with 17 bases between them. The CDR3 spans 16 residues. Germline values: CDR1 MNHEY, CDR2 SMNVEV (reference sequence).

In its sample, this clone was seen once. The CDR3 loop reads CSVDGTGNSPHTDTQYF. CDR3 bases: TGCAGCGTTGACGGGACAGGAAACTCCCCCCACACAGATACGCAGTATTTT. The rearrangement links TRBV29-1 to TRBJ2-3, with 8 bases identical to TRBD1. After removal of 3 bases from V and 2 bases from J, the junction contained 13 bases not matched to a gene. The CDR3 extends over 17 amino acids. The germline V gene encodes CDR1 SQVTM and CDR2 ANQGSEA.

This clone came up once. The chain is built from TRBV6-6 and TRBJ2-5; perhaps TRBD2 as D (6 bases). This CDR3 has 12 residues. In germline, CDR1 is MNHNY, CDR2 SVGAGI (reference sequence). The ends were cut back, 7 bases at V and 5 bases at J, with 11 bases in the middle. The CDR3 is CASNRGRETQYF. CDR3 nucleotide sequence: TGTGCCAGCAATCGGGGGAGGGAGACCCAGTACTTC.

This clone has a single count. V usage is TRBV5-8 and J usage is TRBJ2-7; TRBD2 might be the D (6 bases). Between the trimmed V and J ends, which lost 4 bases and 4 bases, there was a span of 18 bases. The CDR3 contains 15 residues. The V gene's germline CDR1 is SGHTS and CDR2 YDEGEE. The CDR3 here is CASSGRLVSPYEQYF. Here the CDR3 DNA reads TGTGCCAGCAGCGGGAGACTAGTTTCCCCGTACGAGCAGTACTTC.

The rearrangement joins TRBV4-1 to TRBJ2-7; D might be TRBD2 (6 bases). Germline V gene sequence: CDR1 MGHRA, CDR2 YSYEKL. V was trimmed by 0 bases and J by 0 bases, leaving 9 bases between them. This CDR3 is 15 amino acids long. This CDR3 is CASSQENGGSYEQYF. DNA for the CDR3: TGCGCCAGCAGCCAAGAAAACGGGGGCTCCTACGAGCAGTACTTC.

This chain links TRBV4-1 with TRBJ2-6; no clear D. The CDR3 is 13 amino acids. CDR1 and CDR2 from the germline V gene are MGHRA and YSYEKL. The germline V and J ends were trimmed by 3 bases and 2 bases, with 2 bases remaining between them. The CDR3: CASSHTGANVLTF. The CDR3 DNA follows: TGCGCCAGCAGCCATACTGGGGCCAACGTCCTGACTTTC.

This chain links TRBV5-6 with TRBJ1-2, with D possibly matching TRBD1 (6 bases). The CDR3 has 14 residues. Per germline, CDR1 SGHDT and CDR2 YYEEEE. With 6 bases removed from V and 3 bases from J, the gap between germline ends came to 15 bases. The CDR3 nucleotides read TGTGCCAGCAACCCCCGGACAGAATACTATGGCTACACCTTC. Its protein is CASNPRTEYYGYTF.

The chain carries TRBV27 and TRBJ2-2; TRBD2 agrees at 8 bases. From germline, CDR1 is MNHEY and CDR2 SMNVEV (reference sequence). The V and J ends lost 4 bases and 13 bases, in that order; junction bases with no gene match: 14. CDR3 length: 15 amino acids. The DNA of the CDR3 is TGTGCCAGCAGTTCCCTCGAAACGGGGGGGGGCGGGCTGTTTTTT. It is translated as CASSSLETGGGGLFF.

This clone was seen once. V and J are TRBV5-6 and TRBJ1-2, with 7 bases fitting TRBD1. Germline V CDR1 and CDR2: SGHDT, YYEEEE. The trim removed 4 bases at V and 4 bases at J, leaving 10 bases unmatched. This CDR3 comprises 15 residues. CDR3 residues: CASSTDRVAIYGYTF. The CDR3 coding sequence is TGTGCCAGCAGCACCGACAGGGTGGCAATCTATGGCTACACCTTC.

This rearrangement joins TRBV9 to TRBJ2-2; 11 positions match TRBD2. This CDR3 has 16 residues. Germline lookup yields CDR1 SGDLS and CDR2 YYNGEE. V lost 4 bases to trimming and J lost 4 bases; unmatched junction nucleotides: 6. The CDR3 nucleotides are TGTGCCAGCAGCACCAGACTAGCGGGAAGCACCGGGGAGCTGTTTTTT. Amino acid sequence: CASSTRLAGSTGELFF.

This clone is a singleton in its sample. The V and J genes are TRBV7-9 and TRBJ1-2; D is unresolved. With 2 bases removed from V and 5 bases from J, the gap between germline ends came to 15 bases. CDR1 is SEHNR, CDR2 FQNEAQ, per germline (reference sequence). The CDR3 extends over 15 amino acids. The CDR3: CASSLTVTASYGYTF. CDR3 nucleotide sequence: TGTGCCAGCAGCTTAACAGTGACGGCCTCTTATGGCTACACCTTC. The full variable domain, completed using reference TRBV7-9 and TRBJ1-2, is DTGVSQNPRHKITKRGQNVTFRCDPISEHNRLYWYRQTLGQGPEFLTYFQNEAQLEKSRLLSDRFSAERPKGSFSTLEIQRTEQGDSAMYLCASSLTVTASYGYTFGSGTRLTVV.

This clone was counted a single time. J is TRBJ1-1 and V is TRBV5-1; possibly TRBD1 for D (6 bases). V was clipped by 0 bases and J by 1 base, with 7 bases between them. Germline V CDR1 and CDR2: SGHRS, YFSETQ. The CDR3 is made up of 14 amino acids. CDR3 loop: CASSLGTANTEAFF. CDR3 in DNA: TGCGCCAGCAGCTTGGGGACAGCGAACACTGAAGCTTTCTTT.

This clone was seen only once. The V and J genes are TRBV5-8 and TRBJ2-3, with 8 bases lining up with TRBD2. Germline CDR1 is SGHTS and CDR2 is YDEGEE. The length of the CDR3 is 14 residues. V gave up 2 bases and J gave up 3 bases; unmatched junction bases: 2. Here the CDR3 DNA reads TGTGCCAGCAGCTTAGCGGGGGAAACAGATACGCAGTATTTT. It codes for CASSLAGETDTQYF.

V and J are TRBV5-4 and TRBJ2-1, with D tentatively TRBD1 or TRBD2 (6 bases each). V shed 0 bases and J shed 6 bases, with 13 bases lying between them. Germline CDR1 SGHNT, CDR2 YYREEE (reference sequence). CDR3 size: 15 residues. The CDR3 reads CASSLEGGRGNEQFF. In DNA, the CDR3 is TGTGCCAGCAGCTTGGAAGGGGGGCGCGGCAATGAGCAGTTCTTC.

V is TRBV10-1 and J is TRBJ2-1, with D hard to call. CDR3 size: 14 residues. Trimming removed 2 bases from V and 3 bases from J, with 8 bases in between. Germline V gives CDR1 WNHNN, CDR2 SYGVQD (reference sequence). CDR3 nucleotide sequence: TGCGCCAGCAGTGAGGAGGCAAGCTACAATGAGCAGTTCTTC. Its protein product is CASSEEASYNEQFF.

The rearrangement uses TRBV19 and TRBJ2-1; no clear D. CDR3 length: 18 residues. V dropped 0 bases and J dropped 8 bases, with 23 bases sitting between them. Germline V gives CDR1 LNHDA, CDR2 SQIVND (reference sequence). The DNA of the CDR3 is TGTGCCAGTAGTATAGATCTCCTAGACGTGAGTGGAAAGGATGAGCAGTTCTTC. Translation: CASSIDLLDVSGKDEQFF.

J is TRBJ2-7 and V is TRBV4-1; 8 positions agree with TRBD2. This CDR3 has 16 residues. Trimming took 3 bases from V and 0 from J; bases not matched to a gene: 7. Germline assignment: CDR1 MGHRA and CDR2 YSYEKL. The CDR3 loop is CASSQASGYSSYEQYF. In DNA form, the CDR3 reads TGCGCCAGCAGCCAGGCTAGCGGGTATAGCTCCTACGAGCAGTACTTC.

The rearrangement joins TRBV4-1 to TRBJ1-1; D call uncertain. The CDR3 consists of 12 residues. CDR1 is MGHRA, CDR2 YSYEKL, per germline. Trimming took off 0 bases at V and 10 bases at J, with 9 bases between the two ends. CDR3 in DNA: TGCGCCAGCAGCCAAGACTTCTCACTAGCTTTCTTT. Protein sequence: CASSQDFSLAFF.

This clone was seen just once. The CDR3 nucleotides read TGTGCCAGCCTCTCGAGCGGGAATGTCGGGGAGCTGTTTTTT. Its protein is CASLSSGNVGELFF. The genes are TRBV2 and TRBJ2-2; 7 nucleotides line up with TRBD2. The CDR3 contains 14 residues. The trim removed 8 bases at V and 7 bases at J, leaving 10 bases unmatched. Germline V gene sequence: CDR1 SNHLY, CDR2 FYNNEI.

In DNA, the CDR3 is TGCAGCGTTCTACAGGGGGATTCCTACGAGCAGTACTTC. Its translation: CSVLQGDSYEQYF. V usage is TRBV29-1 and J usage is TRBJ2-7; 8 bases line up with TRBD1. From germline, CDR1 is SQVTM and CDR2 ANQGSEA. This CDR3 comprises 13 residues. The J segment lost 1 base and the V segment lost 5 bases, leaving 4 bases of the junction unmatched.

The J gene is TRBJ2-7, the V gene TRBV7-2, with D hard to call. In germline, CDR1 is SGHTA, CDR2 FQGNSA. The CDR3 is 16 residues long. The V end was cut by 3 bases, the J end by 0 bases, with 15 bases between. CDR3 bases: TGTGCCAGCAGCTTGGGGTCAGTAAGATTCTCCTACGAGCAGTACTTC. Translating it yields CASSLGSVRFSYEQYF.

The J gene is TRBJ2-1, the V gene TRBV15; no clear D. CDR3 size: 14 residues. Trimming took 1 base from V and 8 from J, leaving 12 bases between them. Germline CDR1 is LNHNV and CDR2 is YYDKDF (reference sequence). As DNA, the CDR3 is TGTGCCACCAGCAGAGTGGCCCCGGGCGATGAGCAGTTCTTC. Protein: CATSRVAPGDEQFF.

The gene calls are TRBV7-9 and TRBJ1-2, with D maybe TRBD1 (5 bases). With 1 base removed from V and 4 bases from J, the gap between germline ends came to 7 bases. CDR1 and CDR2 from the germline V gene are SEHNR and FQNEAQ (reference sequence). CDR3 length: 13 amino acids. DNA for the CDR3: TGTGCCAGCAGCTTAGGGGGGTCCTATGGCTACACCTTC. The encoded protein is CASSLGGSYGYTF.